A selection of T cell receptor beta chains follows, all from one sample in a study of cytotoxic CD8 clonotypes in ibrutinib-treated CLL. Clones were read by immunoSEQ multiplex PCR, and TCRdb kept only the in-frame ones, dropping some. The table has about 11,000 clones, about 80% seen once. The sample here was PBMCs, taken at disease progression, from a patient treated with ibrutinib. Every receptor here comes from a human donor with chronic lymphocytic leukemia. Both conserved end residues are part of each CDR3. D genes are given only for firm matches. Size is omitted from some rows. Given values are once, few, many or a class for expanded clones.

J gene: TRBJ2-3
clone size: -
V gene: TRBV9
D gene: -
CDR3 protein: CASSVGLRGRPGDTQYF
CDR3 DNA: TGTGCCAGCAGCGTTGGGCTCCGGGGTAGACCGGGAGATACGCAGTATTTT

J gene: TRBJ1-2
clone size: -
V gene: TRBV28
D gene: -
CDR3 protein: CASSPQEVYGYTF
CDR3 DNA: TGTGCCAGCAGTCCCCAGGAGGTCTATGGCTACACCTTC

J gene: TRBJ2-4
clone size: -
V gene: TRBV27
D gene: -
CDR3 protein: CASSLSLYDIQYF
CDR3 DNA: TGTGCCAGCAGTTTATCCCTCTATGACATTCAGTACTTC

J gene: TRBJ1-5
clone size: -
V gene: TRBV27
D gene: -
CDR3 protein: CASRPLDGSNQPQHF
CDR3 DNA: TGTGCCAGCAGACCGCTCGACGGTAGCAATCAGCCCCAGCATTTT

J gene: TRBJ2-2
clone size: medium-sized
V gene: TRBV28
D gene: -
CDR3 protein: CASSRRQTNTGELFF
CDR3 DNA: TGTGCCAGCAGTCGTAGACAGACGAACACCGGGGAGCTGTTTTTT

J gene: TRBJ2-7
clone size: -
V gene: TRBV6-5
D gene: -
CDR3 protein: CASRKTVRGPYEQYF
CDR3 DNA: TGTGCCAGCAGAAAGACGGTGCGGGGACCCTACGAGCAGTACTTC

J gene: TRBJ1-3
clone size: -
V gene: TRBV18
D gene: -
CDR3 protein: CASSPQRVSGNTIYF
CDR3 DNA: TGTGCCAGCTCACCGCAGAGAGTCTCTGGAAACACCATATATTTT

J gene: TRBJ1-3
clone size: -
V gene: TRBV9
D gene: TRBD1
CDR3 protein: CASGTRGTSLSGNTIYF
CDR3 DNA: TGTGCCAGCGGTACCAGGGGGACTTCTCTGAGTGGAAACACCATATATTTT

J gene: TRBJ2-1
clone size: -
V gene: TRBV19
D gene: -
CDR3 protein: CASRLSSYNEQFF
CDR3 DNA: TGTGCCAGTAGGTTGAGCTCCTACAATGAGCAGTTCTTC

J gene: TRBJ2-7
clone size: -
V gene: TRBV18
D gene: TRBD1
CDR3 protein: CASSPRQGAYEQYF
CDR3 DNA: TGTGCCAGCTCACCGAGACAGGGGGCCTACGAGCAGTACTTC

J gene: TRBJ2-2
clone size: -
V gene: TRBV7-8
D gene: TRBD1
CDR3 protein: CASSFQTGDTGELFF
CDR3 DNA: TGTGCCAGCAGCTTTCAGACAGGGGACACCGGGGAGCTGTTTTTT

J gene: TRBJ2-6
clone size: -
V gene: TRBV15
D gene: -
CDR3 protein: CATSRGGSGANVLTF
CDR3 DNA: TGTGCCACCAGCAGAGGTGGGTCTGGGGCCAACGTCCTGACTTTC

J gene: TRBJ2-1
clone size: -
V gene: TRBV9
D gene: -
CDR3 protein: CASSSASVNEQFF
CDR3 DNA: TGTGCCAGCAGCTCCGCGTCGGTGAATGAGCAGTTCTTC

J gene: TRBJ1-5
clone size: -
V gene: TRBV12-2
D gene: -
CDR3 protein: CASRLATRESRGYQPQHF
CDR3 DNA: TGTGCAAGTCGCTTAGCGACGAGGGAAAGTAGAGGCTATCAGCCCCAGCATTTT

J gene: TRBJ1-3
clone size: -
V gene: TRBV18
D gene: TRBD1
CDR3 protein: CASSTQGTAGNTIYF
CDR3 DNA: TGTGCCAGCTCGACCCAAGGGACAGCTGGAAACACCATATATTTT

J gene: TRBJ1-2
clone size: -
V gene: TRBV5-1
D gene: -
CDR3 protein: CASSLGTAGDGYTF
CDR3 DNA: TGCGCCAGCAGCTTGGGGACAGCCGGAGATGGCTACACCTTC

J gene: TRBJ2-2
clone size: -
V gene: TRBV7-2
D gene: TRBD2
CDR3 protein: CASSLGLGEGGELFF
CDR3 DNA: TGTGCCAGCAGCTTAGGACTAGGGGAGGGCGGGGAGCTGTTTTTT

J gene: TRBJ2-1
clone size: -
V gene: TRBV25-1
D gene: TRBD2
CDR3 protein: CASRTSGSKNEQFF
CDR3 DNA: TGTGCCAGCAGGACTAGCGGGAGTAAAAATGAGCAGTTCTTC

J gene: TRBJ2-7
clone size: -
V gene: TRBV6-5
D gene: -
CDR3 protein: CASSFTSLSYEQYF
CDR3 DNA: TGTGCCAGCAGCTTCACTAGCCTCTCCTACGAGCAGTACTTC

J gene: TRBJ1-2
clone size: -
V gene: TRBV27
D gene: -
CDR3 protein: CASSLGGPSTNYGYTF
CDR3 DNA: TGTGCCAGCAGTTTAGGGGGGCCTTCCACTAACTATGGCTACACCTTC

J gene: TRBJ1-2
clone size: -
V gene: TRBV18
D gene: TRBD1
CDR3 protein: CASSPATGVYGYTF
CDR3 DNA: TGTGCCAGCTCACCAGCGACAGGGGTCTATGGCTACACCTTC

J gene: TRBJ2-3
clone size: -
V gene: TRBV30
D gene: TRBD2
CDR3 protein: CAWGRGLVGTDTQYF
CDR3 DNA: TGTGCCTGGGGAAGGGGACTAGTCGGCACAGATACGCAGTATTTT